The TCR beta chain under discussion was sequenced for a study of long-term antiretroviral therapy in people with HIV. Regarding the study as a whole: Before ART, certain clones expanded, and these dominated the repertoire at all time points.

HIV-positive participants were all treated in the United States. CDR3 size: 16 residues. V lost 3 bases and J 4 bases, leaving 15 bases between the germline ends. Germline values: CDR1 LNHDA, CDR2 SQIVND (reference sequence). On this clone: What it binds is unknown.

The assay, immunoSEQ v3.0, was run at survey level. The repertoire was sequenced with immunoSEQ multiplex PCR; TCRdb's copy has only in-frame clones and lacks some. The data contain about 48,000 clones, around 84% of them seen just once; the ten biggest clones take up roughly 3%. The sequence was obtained from a woman between 18 and 29 years old with HIV. Specimen: unsorted PBMCs, collected 0.8 years after starting antiretroviral therapy. V gene TRBV19 combines with J gene TRBJ2-2; the D gene is possibly TRBD1 (6 bases). The CDR3 coding sequence is TGTGCCAGTAGTATTTGGGTGGGGGCCATCACCGGGGAGCTGTTTTTT. Protein sequence: CASSIWVGAITGELFF.